The 15 T cell receptor beta chains given below trace back to one sample, sequenced in a study of PD-L1 blockade in urothelial cancer. TCRdb keeps only in-frame clones here, not all; method: immunoSEQ multiplex PCR. The table includes some 27,000 clones, approximately 79% detected once. Sequenced material: PBMCs, taken around atezolizumab (anti-PD-L1) treatment. The receptor set was obtained from a man aged 50-59 years with urothelial cancer.

The rearrangement joins TRBV5-1 to TRBJ2-7; TRBD1 agrees at 7 bases. The CDR3 runs 14 residues. V was clipped by 2 bases and J by 9 bases; unmatched bases: 11. From germline, CDR1 is SGHRS and CDR2 YFSETQ. CDR3 loop: CASSFSGQDDAQYV. CDR3 bases: TGCGCCAGCAGCTTCAGCGGACAGGACGATGCGCAGTACGTC.

The chain combines TRBV6-5 with TRBJ2-5, with D maybe TRBD2 (5 bases). CDR1 is MNHEY and CDR2 is SVGAGI in the germline V gene. Trimming cost V 2 bases and J 1 base, with 8 bases left between them. The CDR3 extends over 14 amino acids. CDR3 DNA: TGTGCCAGCAGTTACGGACTGGTCCAAGAGACCCAGTACTTC. Its translation: CASSYGLVQETQYF.

This clone has just one count. This sequence joins TRBV11-3 and TRBJ2-3, with D possibly TRBD1 on 6 matching bases. CDR1 and CDR2 from the germline V gene are SGHNT and YENEEA. This CDR3 has 14 amino acids. V lost 5 bases to trimming and J lost 0 bases, with 9 bases between them. The CDR3 DNA reads TGTGCCAGCAGCGACAGGTACAGCACAGATACGCAGTATTTT. Encoded protein: CASSDRYSTDTQYF.

The CDR3 DNA follows: TGTGCCAGTAGCCCTTTGCGCTTTAGCGCCCCGAACTATGGCTACACCTTC. It specifies CASSPLRFSAPNYGYTF. V usage is TRBV19 and J usage is TRBJ1-2; D is uncertain. Germline CDR1 and CDR2: LNHDA and SQIVND (reference sequence). This CDR3 contains 17 residues. Trimming stripped 6 bases from V and 2 bases from J, with 22 bases between.

The chain joins TRBV5-1 to TRBJ2-3, with TRBD2 matching 9 bases. Germline CDR1 SGHRS, CDR2 YFSETQ. The CDR3 loop spans 15 amino acids. The V and J ends lost 0 bases and 2 bases, in that order; junction bases with no gene match: 1. DNA for the CDR3: TGCGCCAGCAGCTTGGTAGCGGGAGACACAGATACGCAGTATTTT. Its protein is CASSLVAGDTDTQYF.

The chain employs TRBV7-3 and TRBJ1-1; D unresolved. The CDR3 has 13 residues. Germline V CDR1 and CDR2: SGHTA, FQGTGA. Trimming took 5 bases from V and 1 from J, leaving 8 bases between them. The CDR3 DNA is TGTGCCAGCAGCCAGGCAAGGAACACTGAAGCTTTCTTT. Protein sequence: CASSQARNTEAFF.

A remark on this clone: The sample carries other DNA sequences with the same CDR3. V gene TRBV11-2 combines with J gene TRBJ2-2; D unclear. Germline V gene sequence: CDR1 SGHAT, CDR2 FQNNGV. This CDR3 contains 15 residues. The V end lost 3 bases, the J end lost 1 base, and 9 bases lay between the germline ends. The CDR3 DNA sequence: TGTGCCAGCAGCTTGTTGCCGGGGAACACCGGGGAGCTGTTTTTT. This translates into CASSLLPGNTGELFF.

The chain couples TRBV5-5 to TRBJ2-1, with a possible D match to TRBD2 (6 bases). V lost 2 bases and J lost 7, with 16 bases in between. Germline values: CDR1 SGHKS, CDR2 YYEKEE (reference sequence). The CDR3 runs to 15 residues. The CDR3 DNA follows: TGTGCCAGCAGCTTAATAGCGGCTCCCTCGAATGAGCAGTTCTTC. It specifies CASSLIAAPSNEQFF.

The genes are TRBV6-1 and TRBJ2-7; TRBD1 might be the D (6 bases). The V end lost 3 bases, the J end lost 1 base, and 10 bases lay between the germline ends. Germline V gene lookup returns CDR1 MNHNS and CDR2 SASEGT. The length of the CDR3 is 14 residues. Here the CDR3 reads CASSDETGSYEQYV. In DNA form, the CDR3 reads TGTGCCAGCAGTGACGAAACAGGGTCCTACGAGCAGTACGTC.

The V and J genes are TRBV9 and TRBJ2-3; D perhaps matches TRBD2 (6 bases). Germline CDR1 reads SGDLS; CDR2 reads YYNGEE. This CDR3 has 15 residues. V lost 0 bases to trimming and J lost 2 bases, with 10 bases between them. Here the CDR3 reads CASSVGGVHTDTQYF. Written as DNA, the CDR3 is TGTGCCAGCAGCGTAGGGGGGGTACACACAGATACGCAGTATTTT.

This rearrangement joins TRBV5-5 to TRBJ1-5; 7 nucleotides line up with TRBD1. Germline V lookup: CDR1 SGHKS, CDR2 YYEKEE (reference sequence). The CDR3 is 15 amino acids. J lost 4 bases, V lost 3 bases, and 7 bases had no gene match. The CDR3 loop is CASSSTGARNQPQHF. The CDR3 DNA reads TGTGCCAGCAGCTCTACAGGGGCCCGGAATCAGCCCCAGCATTTT.

The chain is built from TRBV5-1 and TRBJ2-2; 8 nucleotides match TRBD2. CDR3 length: 13 residues. The germline CDR1 and CDR2 sequences are SGHRS and YFSETQ. With V trimmed by 5 bases and J by 6 bases, 3 bases remained unmatched. CDR3 DNA: TGCGCCAGCAGACCGGGGGGGCCCGGGGAGCTGTTTTTT. It encodes CASRPGGPGELFF. Filled out from reference TRBV5-1 and TRBJ2-2, the complete variable domain reads KAGVTQTPRYLIKTRGQQVTLSCSPISGHRSVSWYQQTPGQGLQFLFEYFSETQRNKGNFPGRFSGRQFSNSRSEMNVSTLELGDSALYLCASRPGGPGELFFGEGSRLTVL.

The genes are TRBV7-2 and TRBJ1-4, with D possibly TRBD1 on 6 matching bases. This CDR3 comprises 15 residues. CDR1 and CDR2 from the germline V gene are SGHTA and FQGNSA. Trimming removed 5 bases from V and 0 bases from J, with 10 bases in between. CDR3 loop: CASSPGQTTNEKLFF. The CDR3 nucleotides read TGTGCCAGCAGCCCCGGACAGACAACTAATGAAAAACTGTTTTTT.

This clone has only one observation. The chain recombines TRBV19 with TRBJ1-2; 10 bases map to TRBD1. This CDR3 region has 15 residues. V gave up 4 bases and J gave up 2 bases; unmatched junction bases: 4. Germline lookup yields CDR1 LNHDA and CDR2 SQIVND (reference sequence). The CDR3 region has the DNA TGTGCCAGTAGTACGACAGGGGGCGCGAACTATGGCTACACCTTC. Residues: CASSTTGGANYGYTF.

J is TRBJ2-5 and V is TRBV6-6; D gene ambiguous. The CDR3 totals 12 residues. Germline V gene sequence: CDR1 MNHNY, CDR2 SVGAGI (reference sequence). V was shortened by 0 bases and J by 4 bases, with 3 bases between the two germline ends. CDR3 DNA: TGTGCCAGCAGTTACTCGAGAGAGACCCAGTACTTC. Translation: CASSYSRETQYF.